This T cell receptor (beta chain) was sequenced in a study of cytomegalovirus exposure and HLA in healthy donors. General study results and limits: Cytomegalovirus association was assigned to about 150 TCR beta chains. A prior analysis recorded that most TCR beta V segments were productive about 87% or about 30% of the time.

This PCR relied on a set of 60 Vbeta primers and 13 Jbeta primers. Repertoires were generated with immunoSEQ multiplex PCR, while TCRdb's copy carries only in-frame clones and drops some. The table shows about 180,000 clones, with 79% occurring only once. Note on this clone: Antigen: not known.

V was cut by 1 base and J by 8 bases, with 11 bases left in between. CDR3 length: 13 amino acids. Per the germline V gene, CDR1 is MNHNS and CDR2 is SASEGT. This clonotype originated in a woman aged 40 to 49 in good health and CMV-seronegative. V gene TRBV6-1 combines with J gene TRBJ1-2; maybe TRBD1 (5 bases). The sample consisted of PBMCs. The CDR3 region is CASSEGRGGGYTF. The DNA for the CDR3 is TGTGCCAGCAGTGAAGGGAGGGGAGGCGGCTACACCTTC.